The next 27 T cell receptor beta chains were all read from a single sample in a study of vaccination and CD4 T cells after COVID-19. The treatment: approximately 9-day PBMC culture with coronavirus spike peptide pools or control peptides (ViraFEST assay). Antigens of these TCRs are unknown. An Oncomine TCR Beta short-read assay was used to sequence the DNA from cultured CD4+ T cells. Via MiXCR, TCRdb re-called the PCR reads, giving one row per CDR3 protein. The data hold about 13,000 distinct CDR3 sequences, with 55% to 65% observed a single time. What was sequenced was CD4+ T cells from blood, cultured in vitro. The source of these receptors is a human donor who had recovered from COVID-19.

This clonotype was seen a handful of times. V and J are TRBV6-1 and TRBJ2-1, with 9 bases fitting TRBD2. The CDR3 runs 18 residues. V lost 6 bases and J lost 3; bases outside the gene matches: 15. Looked up from germline, CDR1 is MNHNS and CDR2 is SASEGT. The chain's CDR3 is CASRGPGLAPQLYNEQFF. DNA for the CDR3: TGTGCCAGCAGGGGACCGGGACTAGCACCCCAACTCTACAATGAGCAGTTCTTC.

This clonotype was counted a few times. The CDR3 coding sequence is TGTGCCAGCAGTTACCGTGAGGGGGGTCGGGCAGCTTTCTTT. Residues: CASSYREGGRAAFF. The rearrangement joins TRBV6-2 or TRBV6-3 to TRBJ1-1; perhaps TRBD1 as D (6 bases). The CDR3 length is 14 residues. Trimming removed 2 bases from V and 10 bases from J, with 17 bases in between. Per the germline V gene, CDR1 is MNHEY and CDR2 is SVGEGT.

V is TRBV2 and J is TRBJ2-5, with 10 bases identical to TRBD1. J gave up 5 bases and V 8 bases, and 8 bases lay outside the gene matches. Per germline, CDR1 SNHLY and CDR2 FYNNEI. The CDR3 runs to 14 residues. In DNA, the CDR3 is TGTGCCAGCTCCCGACAGGGGGCCTATGAGACCCAGTACTTC. Protein: CASSRQGAYETQYF.

J is TRBJ1-6 and V is TRBV12-3 or TRBV12-4, with no clear D. This CDR3 spans 12 amino acids. Trimming removed 3 bases at V and 7 bases at J, with 4 bases between. CDR3 region: CASSFSNSPLHF. The CDR3 DNA sequence: TGTGCCAGCAGTTTCTCAAATTCACCCCTCCACTTT.

The rearrangement uses TRBV7-9 and TRBJ2-5; TRBD1 or TRBD2 may be the D gene (5 bases each). There are 15 residues in the CDR3. V was pared by 1 base and J by 1 base, with 10 bases between. The germline CDR1 and CDR2 sequences are SEHNR and FQNEAQ (reference sequence). CDR3 DNA: TGTGCCAGCAGCTTAGGGGGGAAACTCCAAGAGACCCAGTACTTC. Its translation: CASSLGGKLQETQYF.

This clonotype has only a few counts. Written as DNA, the CDR3 is TGTGCCAGCAGCCGAACTAGCGGGAGGTACGAGCAGTACTTC. It translates to CASSRTSGRYEQYF. The rearrangement joins TRBV7-2 to TRBJ2-7, with 12 bases matching TRBD2. Germline CDR1 SGHTA, CDR2 FQGNSA. V was pared by 5 bases and J by 4 bases, with 3 bases of the junction left unmatched. The CDR3 contains 14 residues.

The chain's CDR3 is CASSLKFGTVNTEAFF. The CDR3 nucleotides read TGTGCCAGCAGCTTAAAATTCGGGACAGTGAACACTGAAGCTTTCTTT. The chain carries TRBV11-2 and TRBJ1-1, with TRBD1 identical over 7 bases. Germline V gene lookup returns CDR1 SGHAT and CDR2 FQNNGV. The CDR3 sequence is 16 residues long. Losses at the gene ends were 2 bases for V and 0 bases for J; bases not matched to a gene: 6.

The chain recombines TRBV7-3 with TRBJ2-5; 8 bases map to TRBD1. Germline V gene data show CDR1 as SGHTA and CDR2 as FQGTGA. This CDR3 is built from 15 residues. The trim removed 5 bases at V and 4 bases at J, leaving 9 bases unmatched. CDR3 residues: CASSPDRGHGETQYF. As DNA, the CDR3 is TGTGCCAGCAGCCCTGACAGGGGACATGGAGAGACCCAGTACTTC.

The sample holds a few counts of this clonotype. V gene TRBV20-1 combines with J gene TRBJ1-5; the match to TRBD1 covers 7 bases. Germline lookup yields CDR1 DFQATT and CDR2 SNEGSKA (reference sequence). CDR3 length: 15 residues. Losses at the gene ends were 0 bases for V and 6 bases for J; bases not matched to a gene: 8. DNA of the CDR3: TGCAGTGCTAGAGATGGTGGCAGGGGGGGTCAGCCCCAGCATTTT. It specifies CSARDGGRGGQPQHF.

The sample holds a few counts of this clonotype. The rearrangement links TRBV6-2 or TRBV6-3 to TRBJ1-2; 10 bases map to TRBD1. V lost 6 bases, J lost 7 bases, and 8 bases stayed unmatched. Germline V gene lookup returns CDR1 MNHEY and CDR2 SVGEGT. The CDR3 totals 14 residues. The CDR3 DNA sequence: TGTGCCAGCAGCCCTCCGGGACAGGGGATTGGCTACACCTTC. Translating gives CASSPPGQGIGYTF.

This chain connects TRBV2 to TRBJ1-1; D uncertain. Trimming cost V 8 bases and J 5 bases, with 9 bases left between them. Germline CDR1 and CDR2: SNHLY and FYNNEI. CDR3 size: 11 residues. CDR3 loop: CASQLGTEAFF. CDR3 in DNA: TGTGCCAGCCAACTAGGGACTGAAGCTTTCTTT.

This sequence joins TRBV2 and TRBJ1-5; D not certain. Germline loops: CDR1 SNHLY, CDR2 FYNNEI. The CDR3 spans 13 residues. V was pared by 4 bases and J by 4 bases, with 8 bases between. CDR3 in DNA: TGTGCCAGCAGTGGGAAGTTAAATCAGCCCCAGCATTTT. It encodes CASSGKLNQPQHF. The full variable domain, in which reference TRBV2 and TRBJ1-5 provide the parts outside the CDR3, is EPEVTQTPSHQVTQMGQEVILRCVPISNHLYFYWYRQILGQKVEFLVSFYNNEISEKSEIFDDQFSVERPDGSNFTLKIRSTKLEDSAMYFCASSGKLNQPQHFGDGTRLSIL.

This chain links TRBV2 with TRBJ1-5; the D gene is possibly TRBD1 (6 bases). This CDR3 contains 13 residues. Germline V gene sequence: CDR1 SNHLY, CDR2 FYNNEI. Trimming removed 8 bases at V and 6 bases at J, with 14 bases between. CDR3 nucleotides: TGTGCCAGCTCGAGGGACAATCGTCAGCCCCAGCATTTT. Its protein product is CASSRDNRQPQHF.

V is TRBV2 and J is TRBJ1-2; no clear D gene. CDR3 length equals 11 residues. V shed 4 bases and J shed 5 bases, with 5 bases lying between them. Germline CDR1 reads SNHLY; CDR2 reads FYNNEI. The CDR3 coding sequence is TGTGCCAGCAGTGCAGAGTATGGCTACACCTTC. Residues: CASSAEYGYTF.

CDR3 coding DNA: TGTGCCTGCCTGGAGGGCCCGGTCACCGGGGAGCTGTTTTTT. Protein sequence: CACLEGPVTGELFF. J is TRBJ2-2 and V is TRBV6-1, with D perhaps TRBD2 (6 bases). CDR1 and CDR2 (germline): MNHNS, SASEGT. V lost 11 bases to trimming and J lost 4 bases, with 17 bases between them. The CDR3 spans 14 residues.

The rearrangement joins TRBV7-8 to TRBJ1-2, with a weak D call TRBD1 (5 bases). The CDR3 totals 17 residues. Deletions cut 2 bases from V and 6 bases from J, with 22 bases between. From germline, CDR1 is SGHVS and CDR2 FQNEAQ. CDR3 sequence (DNA): TGTGCCAGCAGCTTATTTAGGGGCAGGCGGGCCATTGATGGCTACACCTTC. It codes for CASSLFRGRRAIDGYTF.

The CDR3 nucleotides read TGTGCCAGCACATCCCGGGAGAACTATGGCTACACCTTC. It is translated as CASTSRENYGYTF. J is TRBJ1-2 and V is TRBV19; D remains unclear. This CDR3 comprises 13 residues. Germline CDR1 is LNHDA and CDR2 is SQIVND (reference sequence). The ends were cut back, 9 bases at V and 2 bases at J, with 13 bases in the middle.

The genes are TRBV12-3 or TRBV12-4 and TRBJ1-1; no clear D gene. V dropped 5 bases and J dropped 5 bases, with 12 bases sitting between them. This CDR3 is built from 13 residues. CDR3 sequence: CASSVRRGTEAFF. In nucleotides, the CDR3 is TGTGCCAGCAGTGTCCGGAGAGGGACTGAAGCTTTCTTT.

The chain is built from TRBV12-3 or TRBV12-4 and TRBJ2-7, with D uncertain. The CDR3 runs to 13 residues. V was cut by 4 bases and J by 3 bases, with 10 bases left in between. CDR3 protein: CASSSPIVYEQYF. CDR3 DNA sequence: TGTGCCAGCAGTTCCCCAATCGTCTACGAGCAGTACTTC.

The chain uses TRBV7-9 and TRBJ1-2; D may be TRBD1 (6 bases). Trimming stripped 5 bases from V and 5 bases from J, with 9 bases between. The germline V gene encodes CDR1 SEHNR and CDR2 FQNEAQ (reference sequence). The CDR3 has 12 residues. The CDR3 DNA reads as TGTGCCAGCAGCCGACAGGAGTATGGCTACACCTTC. It specifies CASSRQEYGYTF.

The V call is TRBV7-2, the J call TRBJ1-6; D is unresolved. The V and J ends lost 4 bases and 7 bases respectively, with 8 bases between them. This CDR3 spans 13 amino acids. Looked up from germline, CDR1 is SGHTA and CDR2 is FQGNSA. The CDR3 coding sequence is TGTGCCAGCAGCTCCCAGGTGAATTCACCCCTCCACTTT. Protein: CASSSQVNSPLHF.

This clonotype turned up a few times. The chain employs TRBV7-8 and TRBJ1-2, with TRBD1 as a possible D gene (6 bases). The CDR3 runs 13 residues. V lost 3 bases and J lost 2, with 7 bases in between. Germline lookup yields CDR1 SGHVS and CDR2 FQNEAQ. This chain's CDR3 is CASSFRGNYGYTF. CDR3 sequence (DNA): TGTGCCAGCAGCTTCAGGGGAAACTATGGCTACACCTTC.

The V gene is TRBV6-1, the J gene TRBJ1-2; 8 bases are a match to TRBD1. The CDR3 is 14 residues long. V dropped 5 bases and J dropped 7; count of bases not matched to a gene: 9. The V gene's germline CDR1 is MNHNS and CDR2 SASEGT. The CDR3 DNA reads as TGTGCCAGCAGTCGCCCCGGGACAGGCAGTGGCTACACCTTC. Its translation: CASSRPGTGSGYTF.

The chain carries TRBV7-9 and TRBJ2-2; 7 nucleotides agree with TRBD2. The V gene's germline CDR1 is SEHNR and CDR2 FQNEAQ (reference sequence). The CDR3 extends over 16 amino acids. V gave up 2 bases and J gave up 0 bases; unmatched junction bases: 3. CDR3 in amino acids: CASSLTGGTNTGELFF. CDR3 DNA sequence: TGTGCCAGCAGCTTAACGGGGGGAACGAACACCGGGGAGCTGTTTTTT.

V gene TRBV20-1 combines with J gene TRBJ2-7; unclear D gene. The germline gives CDR1 DFQATT, CDR2 SNEGSKA (reference sequence). The CDR3 has 12 amino acids. V lost 3 bases and J lost 3, with 9 bases in between. CDR3 loop: CSASGKGYEQYF. CDR3 nucleotides: TGCAGTGCTAGTGGTAAAGGCTACGAGCAGTACTTC.

This clonotype was counted a few times. DNA for the CDR3: TGTGCCAGCAGCTTGGGGGAGAACACTGAAGCTTTCTTT. This gives the protein CASSLGENTEAFF. The chain combines TRBV5-4 with TRBJ1-1; D uncertain. The CDR3 sequence is 13 residues long. CDR1 and CDR2 (germline): SGHNT, YYREEE (reference sequence). Trimming pared 0 bases from V and 1 base from J, leaving 4 bases between.

The J gene is TRBJ2-7, the V gene TRBV7-9, with D unresolved. V was clipped by 4 bases and J by 5 bases, with 6 bases between them. This CDR3 contains 11 residues. Germline V gives CDR1 SEHNR, CDR2 FQNEAQ (reference sequence). The CDR3 region has the DNA TGTGCCAGCAGCTATAAAAACGAGCAGTACTTC. Protein sequence: CASSYKNEQYF.